This T cell receptor beta chain was captured in a study of T cell responses to AZD1222 COVID-19 vaccine. The assay was immunoSEQ multiplex PCR, and TCRdb's table has in-frame clones only and misses some. The sample includes 150,000 to 190,000 clones, around nine tenths of them seen just once. Study findings and constraints: No repertoire was sampled before or during the peak T cell response, only after it.

Notes on this clone: Its specificity is not known.

Germline CDR1 is MGHRA and CDR2 is YSYEKL. The CDR3 is 14 residues long. Trimming removed 8 bases from V and 5 bases from J, with 17 bases in between. Sequenced material: peripheral blood, taken after recovery from COVID-19. The clonotype comes from an adult who had recovered from COVID-19. The chain couples TRBV4-1 to TRBJ2-3; maybe TRBD2 (6 bases). The CDR3 region is CASGFGGAGDTQYF. CDR3 nucleotides: TGCGCCAGCGGCTTCGGAGGGGCAGGAGATACGCAGTATTTT.